This T cell receptor (beta chain) came from a study of breast tumors, draining lymph nodes, adjacent tissues. CDR3 length: 17 residues. Germline CDR1 and CDR2: SEHNR and FQNEAQ (reference sequence). Losses at the gene ends were 8 bases for V and 5 bases for J; bases not matched to a gene: 10. MiXCR was run by TCRdb on the multiplex PCR reads, yielding one entry per CDR3 protein. The table records 90,000 to 120,000 distinct CDR3 sequences, 21% of them present only once. This clonotype was observed a single time. A much larger clone differs by one base, so this may be a read error. Breast cancer patients provided tissue from their axillary draining lymph nodes.

The gene calls are TRBV7-9 and TRBJ2-3, with TRBD2 matching 16 bases. The receptor's source is a female donor with breast cancer. Some clones in this sample may be carry-over from other donors' samples. Sequencing was performed on axillary lymph node tissue. The CDR3 DNA is TGTGCCAGCGGCCCGGGACTAGCGGGAGGGGGGCGAGATACGCAGTATTTT. It translates to CASGPGLAGGGRDTQYF.